A selection of T cell receptor beta chains follows, all from one sample in a study of OX40 agonist ivuxolimab in advanced cancers. Here immunoSEQ multiplex PCR was the method, and the copy in TCRdb shows in-frame clones only, minus some. The table shows roughly 43,000 clones, with 75% to 90% occurring only once. Sequenced material: CD4+ or CD8+ T cells sorted from blood, taken in a trial of the OX40 agonist ivuxolimab. All receptors derive from an adult with an advanced solid tumor such as melanoma, head and neck, liver or kidney cancer. CDR3s include the opening cysteine and the closing phenylalanine or tryptophan. Fields, in order: J gene, V gene, clone size, D gene, CDR3 DNA, CDR3 protein. D genes are given only for firm matches. Clone size is shown for a subset of rows, as once, few, many or a class of expanded clone.

TRBJ2-1 | TRBV5-1 | . | . | TGCGCCAGCAGCTCACAGGTTTGGGATGAGCAGTTCTTC | CASSSQVWDEQFF
TRBJ2-1 | TRBV5-1 | . | TRBD2 | TGCGCCAGCAGCTTGGCGTCGGGAGGCGGTGAGCAGTTCTTC | CASSLASGGGEQFF
TRBJ2-7 | TRBV11-1 | . | TRBD1 | TGTGCCAGCAGCCCCCGGGACAGACCTTGGGAGCAGTACTTC | CASSPRDRPWEQYF
TRBJ2-7 | TRBV9 | . | TRBD1 | TGTGCCAGCAGCGATGCCGGGACAGGGACTTACGAGCAGTACTTC | CASSDAGTGTYEQYF
TRBJ2-1 | TRBV5-1 | once | . | TGCGCCAGCAGCTTGGCAGGTCCTTACAATGAGCAGTTCTTC | CASSLAGPYNEQFF
TRBJ2-5 | TRBV1 | . | . | TGCACCAGCAGCCAAGGGGAAACTAGCGGGGGTCTTAGGATCGACGGGCAGTACTTC | CTSSQGETSGGLRIDGQYF
TRBJ2-7 | TRBV27 | . | . | TGTGCCAGCGGTAATTCCTACGAGCAGTACTTC | CASGNSYEQYF
TRBJ2-1 | TRBV29-1 | . | TRBD2 | TGCAGCGCCCGGGGATTGGGCGGGGGTTACAATGAGCAGTTCTTC | CSARGLGGGYNEQFF
TRBJ2-7 | TRBV5-1 | once | TRBD2 | TGCGCCAGCAGCTTAGGACTAGCGGGGACCTACGAGCAGTACTTC | CASSLGLAGTYEQYF
TRBJ2-1 | TRBV27 | . | TRBD2 | TGTGCCAGCAGTCCCCTCTGGTATAGCGGGTTCTACAATGAGCAGTTCTTC | CASSPLWYSGFYNEQFF
TRBJ2-1 | TRBV30 | . | . | TGTGCCTGGAGTGGGCTAGCGAACAATGAGCAGTTCTTC | CAWSGLANNEQFF
TRBJ1-2 | TRBV5-4 | . | TRBD1 | TGTGCCAGCAGCCAAGCAACGGGACAGGGGGACTATGGCTACACCTTC | CASSQATGQGDYGYTF
TRBJ2-3 | TRBV7-2 | . | TRBD2 | TGTGCCAGCAGCTCCGGGACTAGCGGGAGGGCCGATACGCAGTATTTT | CASSSGTSGRADTQYF
TRBJ1-1 | TRBV4-1 | . | . | TGCGCCAGCAGCCAAGATCCTACAGGGTTGGCTGAAGCTTTCTTT | CASSQDPTGLAEAFF
TRBJ2-7 | TRBV11-2 | . | TRBD1 | TGTGCCAGCAGCTCCAGGGGGTCCTACGAGCAGTACTTC | CASSSRGSYEQYF
TRBJ2-2 | TRBV18 | . | . | TGTGCCAGCTCACCAGGTTCGGATCGGGGCGGGGAGCTGTTTTTT | CASSPGSDRGGELFF
TRBJ2-3 | TRBV7-8 | . | . | TGTGCCAGCAGCTTAAATCCCGATACGCAGTATTTT | CASSLNPDTQYF
TRBJ1-4 | TRBV5-1 | . | . | TGCGCCAGCAGCTTGGGGACAACTAATGAAAAACTGTTTTTT | CASSLGTTNEKLFF
TRBJ2-2 | TRBV13 | . | . | TGTGCCAGCAGCATATGGACACCAGAGTTGGCCGGGGAGCTGTTTTTT | CASSIWTPELAGELFF
TRBJ2-7 | TRBV7-9 | . | . | TGTGCCAGCAGCTCGTGGGAAAGCGAGCAGTACTTC | CASSSWESEQYF
TRBJ2-7 | TRBV11-2 | . | . | TGTGCCAGCAGCGTCCCGGGCGTGGGCGAGCAGTACTTC | CASSVPGVGEQYF
TRBJ2-3 | TRBV29-1 | . | . | TGCAGCGTTGAAGAGAGGAAGAAGGATACGCAGTATTTT | CSVEERKKDTQYF
TRBJ1-5 | TRBV5-1 | . | TRBD1 | TGCGCCAGCAGCAGGGACAGGGTGAGCAATCAGCCCCAGCATTTT | CASSRDRVSNQPQHF
TRBJ2-2 | TRBV30 | . | . | TGTGCCTGGAGGTATCTAGAGCCCGCCGGGGAGCTGTTTTTT | CAWRYLEPAGELFF
TRBJ1-2 | TRBV29-1 | . | . | TGCAGCGTTGCCCAGGTATTGGGCTCTGGCTACACCTTC | CSVAQVLGSGYTF
TRBJ1-3 | TRBV4-2 | . | . | TGTGCCAGCAGCCGCAGCGCGGGGGACTCTGGAAACACCATATATTTT | CASSRSAGDSGNTIYF
TRBJ2-3 | TRBV11-3 | . | . | TGTGCCAGCAGCTTGTCTAGGACAGATACGCAGTATTTT | CASSLSRTDTQYF
TRBJ1-5 | TRBV19 | . | . | TGTGCCGGTAGGGACACTCTCAATCAGCCCCAGCATTTT | CAGRDTLNQPQHF
TRBJ1-5 | TRBV4-1 | . | . | TGCGCCAGCAGCCAAGTTATCAGGGGGCCCCAGCATTTT | CASSQVIRGPQHF
TRBJ2-2 | TRBV4-2 | . | TRBD2 | TGTGCCAGCAGCCAAGAAGGGACTAGCGGGACCCTGACCGGGGAGCTGTTTTTT | CASSQEGTSGTLTGELFF
TRBJ2-1 | TRBV13 | . | TRBD2 | TGCGCCAGCAGCCAAGACCCCTCACTAGCGGGGGGGCGGAAGTTCTTC | CASSQDPSLAGGRKFF
TRBJ2-6 | TRBV6-1 | few | . | TGTGCCAGCAGTGAGCTCTTAGGTGGGCAAAGTCGGGCCAACGTCCTGACTTTC | CASSELLGGQSRANVLTF
TRBJ2-1 | TRBV11-3 | . | . | TGTGCCAGCAGCTTTAGCGTCTCCTACAATGAGCAGTTCTTC | CASSFSVSYNEQFF
TRBJ2-6 | TRBV7-3 | . | . | TGTGCCAGCAGCCGGACAGACTCTGGGGCCAACGTCCTGACTTTC | CASSRTDSGANVLTF
TRBJ1-1 | TRBV30 | . | TRBD1 | TGTGCCTGGAGCAGGGGGCGGACTGAAGCTTTCTTT | CAWSRGRTEAFF
TRBJ1-5 | TRBV7-3 | . | . | TGTGCCAGCAGCTGGGGACCGGCGCCTGGTAATCAGCCCCAGCATTTT | CASSWGPAPGNQPQHF